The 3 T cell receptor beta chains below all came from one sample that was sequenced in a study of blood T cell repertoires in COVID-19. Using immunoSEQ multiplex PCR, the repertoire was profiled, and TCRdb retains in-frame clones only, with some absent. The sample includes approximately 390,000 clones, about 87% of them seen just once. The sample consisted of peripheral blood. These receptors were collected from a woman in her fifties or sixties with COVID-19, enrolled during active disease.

CDR3 bases: TGTGCCAGTAACCCAGGGAGGCAGGGACCATACAATCAGCCCCAGCATTTT. Translating it yields CASNPGRQGPYNQPQHF. The rearrangement uses TRBV19 and TRBJ1-5; D is perhaps TRBD1 (5 bases). V was clipped by 7 bases and J by 3 bases, with 22 bases between them. CDR1 and CDR2 (germline): LNHDA, SQIVND (reference sequence). The CDR3 extends over 17 amino acids.

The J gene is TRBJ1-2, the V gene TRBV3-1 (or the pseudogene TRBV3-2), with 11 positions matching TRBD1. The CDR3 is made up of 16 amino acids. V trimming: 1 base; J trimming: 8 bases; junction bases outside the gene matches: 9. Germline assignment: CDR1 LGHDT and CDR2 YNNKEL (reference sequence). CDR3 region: CASSQGWKGTGGGYTF. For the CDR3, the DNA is TGTGCCAGCAGCCAAGGGTGGAAAGGGACAGGGGGAGGCTACACCTTC.

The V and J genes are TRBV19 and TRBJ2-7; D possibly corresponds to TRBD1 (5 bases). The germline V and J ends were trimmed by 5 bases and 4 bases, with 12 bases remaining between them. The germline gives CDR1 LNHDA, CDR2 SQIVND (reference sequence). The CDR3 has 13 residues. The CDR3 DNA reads TGTGCCAGTAGTGACGACAGCAGATACGAGCAGTACTTC. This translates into CASSDDSRYEQYF. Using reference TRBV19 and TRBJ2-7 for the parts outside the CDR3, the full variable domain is DGGITQSPKYLFRKEGQNVTLSCEQNLNHDAMYWYRQDPGQGLRLIYYSQIVNDFQKGDIAEGYSVSREKKESFPLTVTSAQKNPTAFYLCASSDDSRYEQYFGPGTRLTVT.